Listed here is a single T cell receptor beta chain. The antigen is unknown. Peripheral blood came from all dose cohorts at three timepoints. This sample is drawn from a study of OX40 agonist ivuxolimab in advanced cancers. In the study overall: With ivuxolimab, an agonistic anti-OX40 (CD134) antibody, patients were treated. General study results and limits: The investigators did not determine what antigen specificity the expanded peripheral T cells had.

Here immunoSEQ multiplex PCR was the method, and the copy in TCRdb shows in-frame clones only, minus some. The table records about 69,000 clones, almost 90% of them present only once. The material sequenced was CD4+ or CD8+ T cells sorted from blood, taken in a trial of the OX40 agonist ivuxolimab. This TCR was sampled from an adult with an advanced solid tumor such as melanoma, head and neck, liver or kidney cancer.

In DNA, the CDR3 is TGTGCCAGCACCGACAGACAGGGCGTTTACGAGCAGTACTTC. Amino acids: CASTDRQGVYEQYF. V is TRBV6-1 and J is TRBJ2-7, with 7 nucleotides matching TRBD1. Trimming cost V 7 bases and J 4 bases; bases outside gene matches: 10. The germline V gene has CDR1 MNHNS and CDR2 SASEGT. The CDR3 is made up of 14 amino acids.